The entry below gives a single TCR beta chain sequence along with its context. What it binds is not known. CDR1 and CDR2 from the germline V gene are ENHRY and SYGVKD. The CDR3 has 13 residues. Trimming removed 3 bases at V and 2 bases at J, with 7 bases between. This entry comes from a study of Ad26.COV2.S vaccination and SARS-CoV-2 variants. Background on the study: By the intramuscular route, Ad26.COV2.S was given once, or twice 56 days apart.

General study results and limits: Vaccinees displayed broader spike-specific TCR repertoires than placebo recipients. Analyses of TCR breadth and depth may have underestimated total T cell responses.

Clones were sequenced by immunoSEQ multiplex PCR, and TCRdb holds only the in-frame ones, with some missing. The sample consists of 300,000 to 350,000 clones, about 85% of them appearing once. The treatment is: roughly 20 received Ad26.COV2.S at low or high dose, single or two shots; about 5 received placebo; per-sample allocation not given. Sampling was performed 63 days after the first vaccine or placebo injection. This Boston cohort included adults aged 18-55 years. The sequencing here drew on peripheral blood, taken in a trial of Ad26.COV2.S vaccine versus placebo. The receptor's source is a person aged 18-65 years who received the Ad26.COV2.S COVID-19 vaccine or a placebo. The V and J genes are TRBV10-3 and TRBJ2-5; D is unresolved. CDR3 sequence reads: CAISDTPQETQYF. The CDR3 bases are TGTGCCATCAGTGATACACCGCAAGAGACCCAGTACTTC.